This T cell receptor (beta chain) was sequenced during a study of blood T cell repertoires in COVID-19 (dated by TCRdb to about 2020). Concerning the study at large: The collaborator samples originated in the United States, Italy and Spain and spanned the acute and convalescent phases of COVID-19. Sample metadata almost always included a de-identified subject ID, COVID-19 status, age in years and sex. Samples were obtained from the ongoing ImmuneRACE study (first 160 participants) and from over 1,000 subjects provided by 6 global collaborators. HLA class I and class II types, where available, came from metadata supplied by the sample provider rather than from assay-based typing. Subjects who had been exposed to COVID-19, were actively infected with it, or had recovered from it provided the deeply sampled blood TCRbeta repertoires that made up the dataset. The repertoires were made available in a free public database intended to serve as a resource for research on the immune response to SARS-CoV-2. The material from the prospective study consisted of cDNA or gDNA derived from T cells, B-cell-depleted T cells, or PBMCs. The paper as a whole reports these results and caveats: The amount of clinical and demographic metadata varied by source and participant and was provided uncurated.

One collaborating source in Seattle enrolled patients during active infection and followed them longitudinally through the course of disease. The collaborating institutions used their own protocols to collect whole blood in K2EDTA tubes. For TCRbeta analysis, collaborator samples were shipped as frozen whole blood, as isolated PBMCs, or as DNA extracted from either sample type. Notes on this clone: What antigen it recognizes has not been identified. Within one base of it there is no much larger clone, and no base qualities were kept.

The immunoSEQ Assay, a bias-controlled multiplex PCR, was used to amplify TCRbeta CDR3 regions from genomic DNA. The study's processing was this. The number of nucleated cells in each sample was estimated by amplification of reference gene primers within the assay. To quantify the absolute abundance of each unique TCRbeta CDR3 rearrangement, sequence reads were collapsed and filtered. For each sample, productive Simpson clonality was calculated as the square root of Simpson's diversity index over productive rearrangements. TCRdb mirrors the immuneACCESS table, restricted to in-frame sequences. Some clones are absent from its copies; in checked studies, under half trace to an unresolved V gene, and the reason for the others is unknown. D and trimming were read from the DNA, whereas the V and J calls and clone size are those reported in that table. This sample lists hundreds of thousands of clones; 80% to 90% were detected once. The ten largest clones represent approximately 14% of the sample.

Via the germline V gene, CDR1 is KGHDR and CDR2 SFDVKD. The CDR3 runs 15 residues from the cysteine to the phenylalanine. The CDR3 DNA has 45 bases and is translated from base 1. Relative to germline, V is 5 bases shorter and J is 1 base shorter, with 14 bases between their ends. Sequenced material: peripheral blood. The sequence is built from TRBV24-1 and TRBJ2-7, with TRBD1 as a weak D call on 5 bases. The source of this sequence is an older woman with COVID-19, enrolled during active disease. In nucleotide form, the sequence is TGTGCCACCAGTGTTGGAGACGGACAATCCTACGAGCAGTACTTC. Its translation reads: CATSVGDGQSYEQYF.